These T cell receptor beta chains were read from a single sample in a study of beta chain features in type 1 diabetes. Only in-frame clones appear in the TCRdb table, and some are missing; sequencing was by immunoSEQ multiplex PCR. Among 300,000 to 450,000 clones listed, roughly an eighth were seen once. The sample taken for sequencing was naive CD4+ T cells from blood. These receptors were obtained from a woman aged 18-35 years with type 1 diabetes. CDR3s include the opening cysteine and the closing phenylalanine or tryptophan. A D gene is named only where the DNA matches it firmly. Only part of the rows carry a size: once, few, many, or a class if the clone is expanded.

v_call	j_call	clone_size	d_call	cdr3_aa	cdr3_nt
TRBV30	TRBJ1-1	few	-	CAWSSGLFAEAFF	TGTGCCTGGAGCTCAGGGTTGTTCGCTGAAGCTTTCTTT
TRBV19	TRBJ1-1	-	TRBD1	CASSPRQGANTEAFF	TGTGCCAGTAGTCCCCGACAGGGGGCGAACACTGAAGCTTTCTTT
TRBV15	TRBJ2-5	-	-	CATSRAWEKETQYF	TGTGCCACCAGCAGAGCGTGGGAGAAAGAGACCCAGTACTTC
TRBV28	TRBJ1-5	-	-	CASSLVGGQPQHF	TGTGCCAGCAGTCTTGTCGGAGGTCAGCCCCAGCATTTT
TRBV10-3	TRBJ2-1	-	TRBD2	CAISQLAGSYNEQFF	TGTGCCATCAGCCAACTAGCGGGGTCCTACAATGAGCAGTTCTTC
TRBV5-4	TRBJ2-3	-	-	CASSLGMRPADTQYF	TGTGCCAGCAGCTTGGGCATGCGCCCGGCAGATACGCAGTATTTT
TRBV30	TRBJ2-1	-	TRBD2	CAWRGTSGNYNEQFF	TGTGCCTGGAGGGGGACTAGCGGGAACTACAATGAGCAGTTCTTC
TRBV7-2	TRBJ1-1	-	TRBD1	CATGQGPNTEAFF	TGTGCCACCGGACAGGGACCGAACACTGAAGCTTTCTTT
TRBV15	TRBJ1-2	-	TRBD1	CATSRPASGGLHTF	TGTGCCACCAGCAGACCAGCCTCAGGGGGCCTCCACACCTTC
TRBV27	TRBJ1-2	-	TRBD1	CASSLSTQGAGGYTF	TGTGCCAGCAGTTTATCGACTCAGGGGGCAGGAGGCTACACCTTC
TRBV5-6	TRBJ2-2	few	-	CASSYLDRKAGELFF	TGTGCCAGCAGCTACCTCGACAGAAAGGCCGGGGAGCTGTTTTTT
TRBV9	TRBJ2-3	few	TRBD1	CASSFRQGDVIHTQYF	TGTGCCAGCAGCTTCCGACAGGGGGATGTGATACATACGCAGTATTTT
TRBV28	TRBJ1-1	-	-	CASSAPGTLNTEAFF	TGTGCCAGTTCCGCCCCCGGGACACTGAACACTGAAGCTTTCTTT
TRBV28	TRBJ2-7	-	-	CASSWQVSYEQYF	TGTGCCAGCAGTTGGCAGGTCTCCTACGAGCAGTACTTC
TRBV7-8	TRBJ2-3	few	-	CASSLVSGFTDTQYF	TGTGCCAGCAGCTTGGTTTCCGGGTTTACAGATACGCAGTATTTT
TRBV29-1	TRBJ1-1	few	TRBD1	CSVGDRATEAFF	TGCAGCGTTGGGGACAGGGCAACTGAAGCTTTCTTT
TRBV30	TRBJ2-3	-	-	CAWSADWKPTDTQYF	TGTGCCTGGAGTGCGGACTGGAAACCCACAGATACGCAGTATTTT
TRBV7-3	TRBJ1-1	-	TRBD1	CASSLDRGHTEAFF	TGTGCCAGCAGCCTCGACAGGGGGCACACTGAAGCTTTCTTT
TRBV5-6	TRBJ1-5	-	-	CASSWGQGAGPQHF	TGTGCCAGCAGCTGGGGGCAGGGCGCGGGGCCCCAGCATTTT
TRBV10-3	TRBJ2-7	-	TRBD2	CAIRTGSSGSNSYEQYF	TGTGCCATCAGGACAGGGAGTAGCGGGAGTAATTCGTACGAGCAGTACTTC
TRBV28	TRBJ2-2	few	TRBD2	CASTLVTSGVFGELFF	TGTGCCAGCACGCTTGTTACTAGCGGGGTATTCGGGGAGCTGTTTTTT
TRBV6-5	TRBJ2-4	few	TRBD1	CASSSGTGGNIQYF	TGTGCCAGCAGTTCCGGGACAGGGGGAAACATTCAGTACTTC
TRBV7-9	TRBJ1-4	few	TRBD1	CASKQGAGEKLFF	TGTGCCAGCAAGCAGGGGGCGGGTGAAAAACTGTTTTTT
TRBV18	TRBJ2-4	-	-	CASSPLTENIQYF	TGTGCCAGCTCCCCCTTAACAGAAAACATTCAGTACTTC
TRBV4-1	TRBJ1-1	-	TRBD1	CASSQPGQGSKAFF	TGCGCCAGCAGCCAACCCGGACAGGGTAGCAAAGCTTTCTTT
TRBV21-1	TRBJ2-7	-	-	CASSRRRVFPYEQYF	TGTGCCAGCAGCCGAAGGAGGGTCTTTCCCTACGAGCAGTACTTC
TRBV28	TRBJ2-1	few	TRBD2	CASSLGASSGRGFYNEQFF	TGTGCCAGCAGCCTCGGCGCGTCTAGCGGGAGGGGATTCTACAATGAGCAGTTCTTC
TRBV20-1	TRBJ1-3	-	-	CSAPRGNTIYF	TGCAGTGCTCCTCGGGGAAACACCATATATTTT
TRBV5-1	TRBJ1-3	-	TRBD1	CASRRQGIGNTIYF	TGCGCCTCCCGCAGACAGGGGATAGGGAACACCATATATTTT
TRBV18	TRBJ2-3	few	TRBD1	CASSPYAGQAPDTQYF	TGTGCCAGCTCACCCTATGCGGGACAGGCTCCGGATACGCAGTATTTT
TRBV25-1	TRBJ2-5	few	-	CASSAQGPLETQYF	TGTGCCAGCAGTGCACAGGGACCCTTGGAGACCCAGTACTTC
TRBV7-9	TRBJ1-1	-	-	CASASGTEAFF	TGTGCCAGCGCATCGGGCACTGAAGCTTTCTTT
TRBV29-1	TRBJ2-1	-	-	CSVEEGATEQFF	TGCAGCGTTGAAGAAGGGGCAACAGAGCAGTTCTTC
TRBV21-1	TRBJ1-5	-	-	CASSKARDRGPYSNQPQHF	TGTGCCAGCAGCAAAGCGAGGGACAGGGGTCCCTATAGCAATCAGCCCCAGCATTTT
TRBV11-2	TRBJ2-1	-	-	CASRALQGRHNEQFF	TGTGCCAGCAGGGCACTTCAAGGGAGGCACAATGAGCAGTTCTTC
TRBV10-3	TRBJ1-1	-	-	CAISDDRNTEAFF	TGTGCCATCAGTGACGACAGGAACACTGAAGCTTTCTTT
TRBV7-9	TRBJ2-5	few	-	CASSFGLTLGKTQYF	TGTGCCAGCAGCTTTGGACTCACCCTCGGGAAGACCCAGTACTTC
TRBV28	TRBJ2-7	-	-	CASSLDRYEQYF	TGTGCCAGCAGTCTCGACAGGTACGAGCAGTACTTC
TRBV5-1	TRBJ2-7	few	-	CASKSDSYYEQYF	TGCGCCAGCAAGTCCGATTCCTACTACGAGCAGTACTTC
TRBV11-2	TRBJ2-3	few	-	CASGGPPRDTQYF	TGTGCCAGCGGCGGGCCTCCACGAGATACGCAGTATTTT
TRBV11-2	TRBJ2-3	-	-	CASSQRGGDTQYF	TGTGCCAGCAGCCAACGAGGGGGAGATACGCAGTATTTT
TRBV4-3	TRBJ1-2	-	TRBD1	CASSPGTGPTNYGYTF	TGCGCCAGCAGCCCTGGGACAGGGCCAACTAACTATGGCTACACCTTC
TRBV11-2	TRBJ1-1	-	TRBD1	CASSTQGVGTEAFF	TGTGCCAGCAGCACACAGGGGGTGGGCACTGAAGCTTTCTTT
TRBV30	TRBJ2-3	-	TRBD2	CAWREAGAKDTQYF	TGTGCCTGGAGAGAAGCGGGGGCAAAAGATACGCAGTATTTT
TRBV6-5	TRBJ1-1	few	TRBD1	CASNKGQANTEAFF	TGTGCCAGCAATAAGGGACAGGCAAACACTGAAGCTTTCTTT
TRBV18	TRBJ2-1	-	-	CASSTTGDEQFF	TGTGCCAGCTCAACAACCGGGGATGAGCAGTTCTTC
TRBV15	TRBJ1-1	-	TRBD1	CATSSRRTGKNTEAFF	TGTGCCACCAGCAGCCGGCGGACAGGGAAGAACACTGAAGCTTTCTTT
TRBV5-1	TRBJ1-6	-	-	CASSLAKTPSSYNSPLHF	TGCGCCAGCAGCTTGGCTAAGACTCCTAGCTCCTATAATTCACCCCTCCACTTT
TRBV20-1	TRBJ2-2	-	-	CSVPRTGELFF	TGCAGTGTTCCTCGCACCGGGGAGCTGTTTTTT
TRBV25-1	TRBJ1-4	-	-	CASSPQGSGKLFF	TGTGCCAGCAGTCCACAGGGTTCGGGAAAACTGTTTTTT
TRBV5-1	TRBJ2-3	-	TRBD2	CASSFIAGNTDTQYF	TGCGCCAGCAGCTTTATAGCGGGCAACACAGATACGCAGTATTTT
TRBV5-1	TRBJ2-3	-	-	CASSPTGTVTDTQYF	TGCGCCAGCAGCCCAACCGGGACTGTCACAGATACGCAGTATTTT
TRBV28	TRBJ2-5	-	TRBD2	CASRGNWASGETQYF	TGTGCCAGCAGAGGAAATTGGGCTAGCGGAGAGACCCAGTACTTC
TRBV30	TRBJ1-5	-	-	CAWSGQNSNQPQHF	TGTGCCTGGAGTGGACAGAATAGCAATCAGCCCCAGCATTTT